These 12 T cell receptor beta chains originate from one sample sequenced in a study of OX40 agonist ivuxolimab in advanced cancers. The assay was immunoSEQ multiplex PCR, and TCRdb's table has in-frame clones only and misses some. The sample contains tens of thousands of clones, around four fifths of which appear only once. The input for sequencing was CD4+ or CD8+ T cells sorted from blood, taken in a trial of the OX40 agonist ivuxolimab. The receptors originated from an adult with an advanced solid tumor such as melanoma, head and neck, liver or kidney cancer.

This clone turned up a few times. CDR3 sequence: CASSPRSVAETQYF. The CDR3 DNA reads as TGCGCCAGCAGCCCCCGTAGTGTTGCAGAGACCCAGTACTTC. The chain couples TRBV4-1 to TRBJ2-5; D is ambiguous. The CDR3 sequence is 14 residues long. V was clipped by 4 bases and J by 4 bases, with 13 bases between them. The V gene's germline CDR1 is MGHRA and CDR2 YSYEKL.

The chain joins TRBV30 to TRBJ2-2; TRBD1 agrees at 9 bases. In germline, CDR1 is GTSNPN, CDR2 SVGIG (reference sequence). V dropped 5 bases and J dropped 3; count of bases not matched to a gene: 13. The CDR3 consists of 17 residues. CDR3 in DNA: TGTGCCTGGTCCCCATCTTGGACAGGGGACGACACCGGGGAGCTGTTTTTT. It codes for CAWSPSWTGDDTGELFF.

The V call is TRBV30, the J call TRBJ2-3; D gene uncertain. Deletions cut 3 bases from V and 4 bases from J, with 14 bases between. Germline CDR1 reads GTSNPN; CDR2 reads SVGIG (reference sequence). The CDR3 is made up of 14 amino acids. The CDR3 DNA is TGTGCCTGGAGAAGTTTTCTTTCGGCAGATACGCAGTATTTT. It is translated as CAWRSFLSADTQYF. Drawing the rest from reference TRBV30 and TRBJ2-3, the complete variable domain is SQTIHQWPATLVQPVGSPLSLECTVEGTSNPNLYWYRQAAGRGLQLLFYSVGIGQISSEVPQNLSASRPQDRQFILSSKKLLLSDSGFYLCAWRSFLSADTQYFGPGTRLTVL.

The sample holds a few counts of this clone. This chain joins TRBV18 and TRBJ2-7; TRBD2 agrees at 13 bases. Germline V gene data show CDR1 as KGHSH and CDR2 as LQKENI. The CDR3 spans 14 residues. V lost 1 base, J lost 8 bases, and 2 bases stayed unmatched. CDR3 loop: CASSPQGLAGQQYF. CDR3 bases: TGTGCCAGCTCACCACAGGGACTAGCGGGGCAGCAGTACTTC.

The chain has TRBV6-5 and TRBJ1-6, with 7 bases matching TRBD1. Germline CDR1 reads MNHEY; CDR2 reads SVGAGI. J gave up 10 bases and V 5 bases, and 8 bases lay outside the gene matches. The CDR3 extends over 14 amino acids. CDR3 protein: CASSNRGSGSPLHF. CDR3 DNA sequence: TGTGCCAGCAGTAACAGGGGTTCGGGATCACCCCTCCACTTT.

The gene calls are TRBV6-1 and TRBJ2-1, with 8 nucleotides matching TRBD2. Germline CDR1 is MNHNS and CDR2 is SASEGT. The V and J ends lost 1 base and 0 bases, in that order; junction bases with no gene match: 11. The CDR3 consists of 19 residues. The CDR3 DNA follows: TGTGCCAGCAGTGAAGGCCTAGCGCGTGCGGGGGGCTCCTACAATGAGCAGTTCTTC. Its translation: CASSEGLARAGGSYNEQFF.

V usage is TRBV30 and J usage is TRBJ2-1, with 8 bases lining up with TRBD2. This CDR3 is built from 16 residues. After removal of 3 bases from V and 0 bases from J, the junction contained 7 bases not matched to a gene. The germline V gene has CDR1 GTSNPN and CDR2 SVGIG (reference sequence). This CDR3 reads CAWSPAGASSYNEQFF. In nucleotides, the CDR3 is TGTGCCTGGAGCCCAGCGGGGGCTAGCTCCTACAATGAGCAGTTCTTC. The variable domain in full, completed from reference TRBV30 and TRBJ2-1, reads SQTIHQWPATLVQPVGSPLSLECTVEGTSNPNLYWYRQAAGRGLQLLFYSVGIGQISSEVPQNLSASRPQDRQFILSSKKLLLSDSGFYLCAWSPAGASSYNEQFFGPGTRLTVL.

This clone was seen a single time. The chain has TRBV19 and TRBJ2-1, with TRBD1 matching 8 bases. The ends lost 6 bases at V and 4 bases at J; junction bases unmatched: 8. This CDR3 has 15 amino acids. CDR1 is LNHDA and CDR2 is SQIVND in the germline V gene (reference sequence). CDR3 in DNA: TGTGCCAGTAGCTGGGGACAGGCGGCTTACAATGAGCAGTTCTTC. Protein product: CASSWGQAAYNEQFF.

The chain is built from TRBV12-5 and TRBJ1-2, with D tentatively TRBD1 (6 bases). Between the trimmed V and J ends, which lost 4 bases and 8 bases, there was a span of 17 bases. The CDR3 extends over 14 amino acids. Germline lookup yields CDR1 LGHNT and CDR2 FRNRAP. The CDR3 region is CASGSQGRAGGYTF. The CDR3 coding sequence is TGTGCTAGTGGTTCACAGGGACGTGCTGGGGGCTACACCTTC.

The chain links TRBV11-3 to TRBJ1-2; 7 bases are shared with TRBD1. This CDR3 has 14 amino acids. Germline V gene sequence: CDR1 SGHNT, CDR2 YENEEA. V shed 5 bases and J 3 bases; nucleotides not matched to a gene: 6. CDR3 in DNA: TGTGCCAGCAGCCGAGTGACAGGGCACTATGGCTACACCTTC. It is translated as CASSRVTGHYGYTF.

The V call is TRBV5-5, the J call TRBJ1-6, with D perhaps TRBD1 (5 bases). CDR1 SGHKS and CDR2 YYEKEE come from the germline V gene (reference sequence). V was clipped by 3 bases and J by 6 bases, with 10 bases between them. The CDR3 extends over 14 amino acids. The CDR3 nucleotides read TGTGCCAGCAGCTGGGACTTCAGTAATTCACCCCTCCACTTT. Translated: CASSWDFSNSPLHF.

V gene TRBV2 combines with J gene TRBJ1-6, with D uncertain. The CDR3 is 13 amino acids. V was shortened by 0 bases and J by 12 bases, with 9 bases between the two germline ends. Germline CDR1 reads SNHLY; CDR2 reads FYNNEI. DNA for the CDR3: TGTGCCAGCAGTGAAGCGAAGTATCTACCCCTCCACTTT. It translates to CASSEAKYLPLHF.